Presented here are 22 T cell receptor beta chains from one specimen sequenced in a study of T cell responses to AZD1222 COVID-19 vaccine. Profiling relied on immunoSEQ multiplex PCR, and the TCRdb table lists in-frame clones only, not all of them. The sample lists about 150,000 clones, nearly 95% occurring once. The sample was peripheral blood, taken on day 0 of AZD1222 vaccination. Every receptor here comes from an adult in good health.

The chain combines TRBV28 with TRBJ2-6; D ambiguous. Trimming cost V 8 bases and J 0 bases, with 5 bases left between them. CDR1 is MDHEN, CDR2 SYDVKM, per germline. CDR3 length: 13 amino acids. CDR3 in DNA: TGTGCCAGCGTAATCTCTGGGGCCAACGTCCTGACTTTC. This sequence encodes CASVISGANVLTF.

V gene TRBV18 combines with J gene TRBJ2-7; TRBD2 matches 11 bases. The CDR3 extends over 16 amino acids. The germline gives CDR1 KGHSH, CDR2 LQKENI. V was pared by 4 bases and J by 4 bases, with 9 bases of the junction left unmatched. The chain's CDR3 is CASSRPLAGGEYEQYF. For the CDR3, the DNA is TGTGCCAGCTCACGCCCTCTAGCGGGAGGCGAATACGAGCAGTACTTC.

CDR3 protein: CASSSRDRQETQYF. The CDR3 DNA is TGTGCCAGCAGCTCAAGGGACAGACAAGAGACCCAGTACTTC. This chain uses TRBV11-2 with TRBJ2-5; TRBD1 agrees at 7 bases. V was clipped by 4 bases and J by 2 bases; unmatched bases: 4. The CDR3 is made up of 14 amino acids. CDR1 is SGHAT and CDR2 is FQNNGV in the germline V gene.

This chain links TRBV29-1 with TRBJ2-1; tentative D call: TRBD2 (6 bases). The CDR3 contains 14 residues. Germline lookup yields CDR1 SQVTM and CDR2 ANQGSEA. The V and J ends lost 7 bases and 4 bases respectively, with 17 bases between them. The CDR3 sequence: CSAPTSIGYNEQFF. CDR3 in DNA: TGCAGCGCCCCGACTAGTATAGGGTACAATGAGCAGTTCTTC.

This chain links TRBV14 with TRBJ2-3, with TRBD1 identical over 9 bases. This CDR3 has 15 residues. In germline, CDR1 is SGHDN, CDR2 FVKESK. Trimming removed 3 bases from V and 2 bases from J; junction bases left unmatched: 3. In DNA form, the CDR3 reads TGTGCCAGCAGCCAGGGGACAGGGACCACAGATACGCAGTATTTT. Protein product: CASSQGTGTTDTQYF. The complete variable domain, with remaining parts taken from reference TRBV14 and TRBJ2-3, reads EAGVTQFPSHSVIEKGQTVTLRCDPISGHDNLYWYRRVMGKEIKFLLHFVKESKQDESGMPNNRFLAERTGGTYSTLKVQPAELEDSGVYFCASSQGTGTTDTQYFGPGTRLTVL.

The sample holds a few counts of this clone. The rearrangement links TRBV4-2 to TRBJ2-1, with TRBD2 matching 7 bases. V was pared by 0 bases and J by 5 bases, with 4 bases of the junction left unmatched. Germline CDR1 reads LGHNA; CDR2 reads YNFKEQ. The CDR3 is 15 amino acids. CDR3 sequence: CASSQEVAGNNEQFF. The CDR3 DNA follows: TGTGCCAGCAGCCAAGAAGTAGCGGGTAACAATGAGCAGTTCTTC.

The chain couples TRBV5-6 to TRBJ2-1, with D unresolved. This CDR3 region has 14 residues. Germline lookup yields CDR1 SGHDT and CDR2 YYEEEE. Deletions cut 0 bases from V and 4 bases from J, with 8 bases between. The CDR3 nucleotides are TGTGCCAGCAGCTTGGTCGCCCAGTACAATGAGCAGTTCTTC. Protein sequence: CASSLVAQYNEQFF.

This rearrangement joins TRBV28 to TRBJ2-7; 9 bases map to TRBD2. The CDR3 is 14 amino acids. The germline gives CDR1 MDHEN, CDR2 SYDVKM. Unmatched junction bases numbered 3, after V lost 6 bases and J lost 0 bases. The CDR3 is CASSLAGRSYEQYF. The CDR3 DNA sequence: TGTGCCAGCAGCCTAGCGGGACGCTCCTACGAGCAGTACTTC.

The chain links TRBV27 to TRBJ2-7; maybe TRBD1 (6 bases). The CDR3 consists of 15 residues. Germline V gives CDR1 MNHEY, CDR2 SMNVEV (reference sequence). Deletions cut 0 bases from V and 3 bases from J, with 12 bases between. The CDR3 reads CASSLSYRAYYEQYF. The CDR3 nucleotides read TGTGCCAGCAGTTTATCGTACAGGGCCTACTACGAGCAGTACTTC.

CDR3 in DNA: TGTGCCAGCTTGGGGGGACTAGCGCCAGGAACGCAGTATTTT. It codes for CASLGGLAPGTQYF. This chain joins TRBV2 and TRBJ2-3, with 10 bases aligning to TRBD2. The V segment lost 8 bases and the J segment 9 bases; nucleotides outside the gene matches: 11. This CDR3 region has 14 residues. Germline CDR1 is SNHLY and CDR2 is FYNNEI.

The chain is built from TRBV30 and TRBJ2-3, with D perhaps matching TRBD1 or TRBD2 (5 bases each). Trimming shortened V by 1 base and J by 3 bases, and 11 bases separated the two germline ends. The CDR3 covers 14 residues. CDR1 and CDR2 (germline): GTSNPN, SVGIG (reference sequence). The CDR3 DNA follows: TGTGCCTGGAGTGACGGGGCAGGGACAGATACGCAGTATTTT. Its protein product is CAWSDGAGTDTQYF. Full variable domain (outside the CDR3, taken from reference TRBV30 and TRBJ2-3): SQTIHQWPATLVQPVGSPLSLECTVEGTSNPNLYWYRQAAGRGLQLLFYSVGIGQISSEVPQNLSASRPQDRQFILSSKKLLLSDSGFYLCAWSDGAGTDTQYFGPGTRLTVL.

This chain joins TRBV19 and TRBJ1-2; TRBD1 aligns across 7 bases. J lost 0 bases, V lost 0 bases, and 1 base had no gene match. Germline CDR1 reads LNHDA; CDR2 reads SQIVND (reference sequence). The CDR3 spans 15 residues. This chain's CDR3 is CASSIETGTNYGYTF. CDR3 bases: TGTGCCAGTAGTATAGAGACAGGGACTAACTATGGCTACACCTTC.

The rearrangement joins TRBV5-1 to TRBJ2-5; TRBD1 matches at 7 bases. The V segment lost 0 bases and the J segment 3 bases; nucleotides outside the gene matches: 5. Germline V gene sequence: CDR1 SGHRS, CDR2 YFSETQ. There are 15 residues in the CDR3. Here the CDR3 DNA reads TGCGCCAGCAGCTTGGCGGGACAGATCGAAGAGACCCAGTACTTC. It encodes CASSLAGQIEETQYF.

This chain links TRBV30 with TRBJ1-1; weak D call: TRBD1 (6 bases). CDR3 length: 15 residues. Trimming took off 1 base at V and 5 bases at J, with 17 bases between the two ends. Germline-derived CDR1 and CDR2 are GTSNPN and SVGIG (reference sequence). In DNA form, the CDR3 reads TGTGCCTGGAGTGAACAGGGTTTAAGGGGGACTGAAGCTTTCTTT. It specifies CAWSEQGLRGTEAFF.

J is TRBJ1-2 and V is TRBV2; possibly TRBD1 for D (5 bases). The germline V and J ends were trimmed by 2 bases and 8 bases, with 12 bases remaining between them. This CDR3 is built from 13 residues. Germline CDR1 reads SNHLY; CDR2 reads FYNNEI. The CDR3 protein is CASSELGVEGYTF. CDR3 nucleotide sequence: TGTGCCAGCAGTGAATTAGGGGTTGAAGGCTACACCTTC.

The chain combines TRBV9 with TRBJ1-1; 11 bases agree with TRBD1. Germline values: CDR1 SGDLS, CDR2 YYNGEE. The ends lost 4 bases at V and 7 bases at J; junction bases unmatched: 9. This CDR3 region has 15 residues. The CDR3 region has the DNA TGTGCCAGCAGCAACCGGGACAGGGGGTTGCATGAAGCTTTCTTT. This gives the protein CASSNRDRGLHEAFF.

In regard to this clone: Likely a read error: the CDR3 ends without its conserved phenylalanine or tryptophan. Because the CDR3's place on the DNA is in doubt, the DNA is left out and the CDR3 is given as listed by TCRdb. The chain links TRBV20-1 to TRBJ2-7; the D segment call TRBD2 is taken from the table without a DNA check. The length of the CDR3 is 11 amino acids, counting both ends. Germline V CDR1 and CDR2: DFQATT, SNEGSKA (reference sequence). The CDR3 is CSARFTRDNRL.

This clone was counted a single time. This chain's CDR3 is CASSPGLRGGNEQFF. In DNA, the CDR3 is TGTGCCAGTAGTCCGGGACTAAGGGGCGGCAATGAGCAGTTCTTC. The chain recombines TRBV19 with TRBJ2-1, with 7 bases fitting TRBD2. In germline, CDR1 is LNHDA, CDR2 SQIVND (reference sequence). V shed 5 bases and J 6 bases; nucleotides not matched to a gene: 10. The CDR3 runs 15 residues.

V is TRBV5-1 and J is TRBJ1-5; D not certain. V was clipped by 0 bases and J by 5 bases, with 9 bases between them. Germline CDR1 and CDR2: SGHRS and YFSETQ. There are 14 residues in the CDR3. The CDR3 loop is CASSLGREDQPQHF. CDR3 in DNA: TGCGCCAGCAGCTTGGGGAGGGAGGATCAGCCCCAGCATTTT.

The chain has TRBV19 and TRBJ2-1; 7 bases line up with TRBD1. The CDR3 runs to 15 residues. J was trimmed by 6 bases and V by 5 bases; bases with no gene match: 10. Looked up from germline, CDR1 is LNHDA and CDR2 is SQIVND (reference sequence). The CDR3 sequence: CASSSAGGLRNEQFF. The CDR3 coding sequence is TGTGCCAGTAGTTCCGCAGGGGGTCTGCGCAATGAGCAGTTCTTC. Full variable domain (missing parts from reference TRBV19 and TRBJ2-1): DGGITQSPKYLFRKEGQNVTLSCEQNLNHDAMYWYRQDPGQGLRLIYYSQIVNDFQKGDIAEGYSVSREKKESFPLTVTSAQKNPTAFYLCASSSAGGLRNEQFFGPGTRLTVL.

The chain links TRBV12-5 to TRBJ1-1; 8 nucleotides line up with TRBD1. CDR1 is LGHNT, CDR2 FRNRAP, per germline. The CDR3 is 18 residues long. J was trimmed by 1 base and V by 0 bases; bases with no gene match: 10. The CDR3 reads CASGLVLGRGPQNTEAFF. The CDR3 nucleotides are TGTGCTAGTGGTTTGGTACTGGGCAGGGGGCCGCAGAACACTGAAGCTTTCTTT.

The CDR3 is CASSFVSSLYSYNEQFF. CDR3 sequence (DNA): TGCGCCAGCAGCTTTGTAAGTTCCCTTTACTCCTACAATGAGCAGTTCTTC. V usage is TRBV5-1 and J usage is TRBJ2-1, with D uncertain. Trimming stripped 2 bases from V and 0 bases from J, with 15 bases between. The CDR3 runs to 17 residues. Germline CDR1 reads SGHRS; CDR2 reads YFSETQ.